The rows below give T cell receptor beta chains drawn from one sample of a study of cytomegalovirus exposure and HLA in healthy donors. Here immunoSEQ multiplex PCR was the method, and the copy in TCRdb shows in-frame clones only, minus some. The data show 180,000 or so clones, 70% to 90% seen once. Sequencing was carried out using PBMCs. The receptors were gathered from a woman aged 18-29 years in good health and CMV-seronegative. Both conserved end residues are part of each CDR3. The D gene is left open where the match is weak. Size values are once, few and many counts, or a class for expanded clones, and some rows have none.

d_gene	abundance	j_gene	v_gene	CDR3aa	CDR3nt
TRBD2	.	TRBJ2-1	TRBV2	CASSEGLAGGSEFF	TGTGCCAGCAGTGAAGGTCTAGCGGGAGGGTCAGAGTTCTTC
.	.	TRBJ1-1	TRBV28	CASSPTAYGEAFF	TGTGCCAGCAGCCCGACAGCGTATGGAGAAGCTTTCTTT
.	.	TRBJ2-5	TRBV28	CASSLRGMYQETQYF	TGTGCCAGCAGTTTAAGGGGGATGTACCAAGAGACCCAGTACTTC
TRBD1	.	TRBJ1-2	TRBV19	CASSIGFPVPDRGSGYTF	TGTGCCAGTAGTATAGGATTTCCGGTCCCGGACAGGGGAAGTGGCTACACCTTC
.	.	TRBJ1-2	TRBV15	CATSSQRQTYGYTF	TGTGCCACCAGCAGTCAAAGACAGACGTATGGCTACACCTTC
.	few	TRBJ2-3	TRBV6-4	CASSEGGTDTQYF	TGTGCCAGCAGTGAAGGCGGGACAGATACGCAGTATTTT
.	.	TRBJ1-1	TRBV14	CASSNTGGTEAFF	TGTGCCAGCAGCAACACAGGTGGGACTGAAGCTTTCTTT
TRBD1	.	TRBJ1-5	TRBV11-2	CASSPGGQGYNQPQHF	TGTGCCAGCAGCCCAGGGGGACAGGGTTACAATCAGCCCCAGCATTTT
.	.	TRBJ1-2	TRBV9	CASSESRNGYTF	TGTGCCAGTAGCGAGAGCAGGAATGGCTACACCTTC
TRBD2	.	TRBJ2-1	TRBV27	CASSPLGTSGTNEQFF	TGTGCCAGCAGTCCCTTAGGGACTAGCGGGACCAATGAGCAGTTCTTC
TRBD2	.	TRBJ2-3	TRBV9	CASSALAELTDTQYF	TGTGCCAGCAGCGCACTAGCGGAGTTAACAGATACGCAGTATTTT
.	.	TRBJ2-2	TRBV10-3	CAISEYRHSNTGELFF	TGTGCCATCAGTGAGTACAGGCATTCGAACACCGGGGAGCTGTTTTTT
.	.	TRBJ2-3	TRBV7-7	CASSLAVGSGTDTQYF	TGTGCTAGCAGCTTAGCGGTCGGTAGCGGCACAGATACGCAGTATTTT
.	.	TRBJ2-6	TRBV7-9	CASSDRTSTTGANVLTF	TGTGCCAGCAGCGATCGGACAAGTACTACTGGGGCCAACGTCCTGACTTTC
.	.	TRBJ2-3	TRBV9	CASSAKPGLTDTQYF	TGTGCCAGCAGCGCTAAGCCGGGACTTACAGATACGCAGTATTTT
.	.	TRBJ2-2	TRBV27	CASSLSTGVSTGELFF	TGTGCCAGCAGTTTATCAACGGGAGTTAGCACCGGGGAGCTGTTTTTT
TRBD1	few	TRBJ1-1	TRBV5-4	CASRGTDMNTEAFF	TGTGCCAGCAGGGGGACAGACATGAACACTGAAGCTTTCTTT
.	once	TRBJ2-1	TRBV30	CAWREYNEQFF	TGTGCCTGGAGGGAGTATAATGAGCAGTTCTTC
TRBD1	.	TRBJ2-7	TRBV6-5	CASSLGQASYEQYF	TGTGCCAGCAGTCTGGGACAGGCCTCCTACGAGCAGTACTTC
.	.	TRBJ2-3	TRBV5-1	CASSLGLPSTDTQYF	TGCGCCAGCAGCTTGGGACTCCCTAGCACAGATACGCAGTATTTT
TRBD2	once	TRBJ2-7	TRBV7-9	CSSSPKGLAGGYEQYF	TGTTCCAGCAGCCCCAAAGGCCTAGCGGGAGGTTACGAGCAGTACTTC
.	.	TRBJ1-1	TRBV19	CASSISGQGNTEAFF	TGTGCCAGTAGTATATCTGGCCAGGGGAACACTGAAGCTTTCTTT
TRBD1	.	TRBJ2-7	TRBV13	CASSHPGGYEQYF	TGTGCCAGCAGCCATCCAGGGGGCTACGAGCAGTACTTC
TRBD2	.	TRBJ2-7	TRBV19	CASSSGGGYEQYF	TGTGCCAGTAGTAGCGGGGGGGGCTACGAGCAGTACTTC
TRBD1	.	TRBJ2-7	TRBV9	CASSVGQGDEQYF	TGTGCCAGCAGCGTGGGACAGGGGGACGAGCAGTACTTC
TRBD2	.	TRBJ2-3	TRBV4-3	CASSQVALAGSGGTDTQYF	TGCGCCAGCAGCCAAGTAGCCCTAGCGGGGAGCGGGGGCACAGATACGCAGTATTTT
.	.	TRBJ2-7	TRBV7-9	CASSLTPGAYEQYF	TGTGCCAGCAGCTTAACCCCGGGAGCCTACGAGCAGTACTTC
.	.	TRBJ1-4	TRBV6-1	CASKSGEKLFF	TGTGCCAGTAAATCAGGTGAAAAACTGTTTTTT
TRBD1	.	TRBJ1-1	TRBV7-9	CASSHGQGVMGTEAFF	TGTGCCAGCAGCCATGGACAGGGAGTGATGGGTACTGAAGCTTTCTTT
TRBD1	.	TRBJ2-5	TRBV28	CASSLSTGVDQETQYF	TGTGCCAGCAGTTTAAGCACAGGGGTTGACCAAGAGACCCAGTACTTC
TRBD2	.	TRBJ2-3	TRBV5-1	CASSFGTSGRASTDTQYF	TGCGCCAGCAGCTTCGGGACTAGCGGGAGGGCTAGCACAGATACGCAGTATTTT
.	.	TRBJ2-2	TRBV29-1	CSGRTGGTGELFF	TGCAGCGGCAGGACTGGGGGGACCGGGGAGCTGTTTTTT
TRBD2	.	TRBJ2-3	TRBV11-2	CASAAGAGTDTQYF	TGTGCCAGCGCAGCGGGAGCCGGCACAGATACGCAGTATTTT
TRBD1	.	TRBJ1-2	TRBV2	CASSEGTVVYTF	TGTGCCAGCAGTGAGGGGACAGTTGTCTACACCTTC
TRBD2	.	TRBJ2-3	TRBV6-5	CASSLSAGSTDTQYF	TGTGCCAGCAGTTTATCAGCGGGGAGCACAGATACGCAGTATTTT
.	.	TRBJ1-4	TRBV9	CASSVATGRPTNEKLFF	TGTGCCAGCAGCGTAGCGACAGGACGTCCAACTAATGAAAAACTGTTTTTT
.	.	TRBJ2-3	TRBV4-2	CASSQENLVSDTQYF	TGTGCCAGCAGCCAAGAAAATCTCGTTTCAGATACGCAGTATTTT
TRBD1	.	TRBJ2-5	TRBV28	CASSERDRGGETQYF	TGTGCCAGCAGTGAAAGGGACAGGGGGGGGGAGACCCAGTACTTC
.	.	TRBJ1-2	TRBV7-2	CASSSSGTTYGYTF	TGTGCCAGCAGCTCCTCCGGGACAACCTATGGCTACACCTTC
.	.	TRBJ2-5	TRBV10-2	CASSDVAGMVETQYF	TGCGCCAGCAGTGATGTGGCGGGAATGGTGGAGACCCAGTACTTC
.	.	TRBJ2-7	TRBV5-1	CASSLDLSISYEQYF	TGCGCCAGCAGCTTGGATCTGTCTATCTCCTACGAGCAGTACTTC
.	.	TRBJ1-2	TRBV28	CASTISGEPPSYGYTF	TGTGCCAGCACTATCTCGGGTGAGCCCCCGAGCTATGGCTACACCTTC